This T cell receptor beta chain was profiled in a study of shared clonotypes between healthy human individuals. Regarding the study as a whole: The authors expected sequencing depth to affect clonotype sharing among donors. Sorted-subset sequencing was shown by rarefaction to be incomplete despite large depth. Sampling was confined to blood; repertoires within tissues likely differ.

Using immunoSEQ multiplex PCR, the repertoire was profiled, and TCRdb retains in-frame clones only, with some absent. Among about 2.3 million clones listed, approximately 90% were seen once. Concerning this clone itself: The antigen is undetermined.

This CDR3 comprises 15 residues. In germline, CDR1 is MDHEN, CDR2 SYDVKM. Trimming removed 5 bases from V and 0 bases from J, with 13 bases in between. Partitioning of CD4+ cells yielded a CD45RA+ naive subset and a CD45RA-negative memory subset. The clonotype originates from a man between 18 and 29 years old in good health. Some clones in this sample may be carry-over from other donors' samples. Sequences were obtained from naive CD4+ T cells from PBMCs. The subset is: CD45RA+ positively selected. This chain uses TRBV28 with TRBJ2-5; the D gene could be TRBD1 or TRBD2 (7 bases each). The CDR3 loop reads CASSLQGGYQETQYF. As DNA, the CDR3 is TGTGCCAGCAGTCTCCAGGGGGGGTACCAAGAGACCCAGTACTTC.